The T cell receptor (beta chain) described here comes from a study of cytomegalovirus exposure and HLA in healthy donors. Study-level points and caveats: The dataset shows that most TCR sequences were rare, while some public TCRs occurred in many donors.

A word on this clone: What it binds is unknown.

The primer mix had 60 Vbeta and 13 Jbeta primers. TCRdb's table, derived via immunoSEQ multiplex PCR, lists solely in-frame clones and lacks some. The data contain 130,000 or so clones, more than 60% of them singletons. This TCR was sampled from a woman between 40 and 55 years old in good health and CMV-seropositive. The sample taken for sequencing was PBMCs.

In DNA, the CDR3 is TGCGCCAGCAGCTTGGGAGGGGGCCCCGGCGAAGGCTACACCTTC. It translates to CASSLGGGPGEGYTF. V and J are TRBV5-1 and TRBJ1-2, with 7 bases that match TRBD1. This CDR3 is 15 amino acids long. The germline CDR1 and CDR2 sequences are SGHRS and YFSETQ. V dropped 0 bases and J dropped 8; count of bases not matched to a gene: 10.